What follows are 3 T cell receptor beta chains derived from one specimen sequenced in a study of Ad26.COV2.S vaccination and SARS-CoV-2 variants. Treatment described: around 19 received Ad26.COV2.S at low or high dose, single or two shots; about 5 received placebo; per-sample allocation not given. Sample collection was performed on day 63 after the first vaccine or placebo injection. Sequenced by immunoSEQ multiplex PCR; TCRdb stores in-frame clones only, minus some. The sample contains roughly 400,000 clones, about 91% of which appear only once. This specimen consisted of peripheral blood, obtained in a trial of Ad26.COV2.S vaccine versus placebo. The receptors derive from a person aged 18 to 65 who received the Ad26.COV2.S COVID-19 vaccine or a placebo.

This sequence joins TRBV24-1 and TRBJ2-3, with D possibly matching TRBD1 (5 bases). The germline V gene encodes CDR1 KGHDR and CDR2 SFDVKD. V was shortened by 0 bases and J by 1 base, with 10 bases between the two germline ends. CDR3 length: 16 amino acids. CDR3 coding DNA: TGTGCCACCAGTGATTTGAGGGGTAAGGGCACAGATACGCAGTATTTT. It is translated as CATSDLRGKGTDTQYF.

The V and J genes are TRBV2 and TRBJ2-7; D gene unclear. Deletions cut 3 bases from V and 1 base from J, with 4 bases between. Germline values: CDR1 SNHLY, CDR2 FYNNEI. The CDR3 is made up of 12 amino acids. CDR3 sequence: CASSDRSYEQYF. CDR3 bases: TGTGCCAGCAGTGACCGATCCTACGAGCAGTACTTC.

In regard to this clone: This sample includes further DNA sequences coding for the same CDR3. The rearrangement uses TRBV29-1 and TRBJ2-2; D gene unclear. The germline V and J ends were trimmed by 3 bases and 0 bases, with 5 bases remaining between them. The V gene's germline CDR1 is SQVTM and CDR2 ANQGSEA. This CDR3 contains 13 residues. DNA of the CDR3: TGCAGCGTTGACCCCGCGAACACCGGGGAGCTGTTTTTT. This gives the protein CSVDPANTGELFF.